This entry features one T cell receptor (beta chain) sequence. From germline, CDR1 is LGHNT and CDR2 FRNRAP. CDR3 length equals 15 residues. V shed 2 bases, J shed 8 bases, and the junction held 8 bases outside the gene matches. The sample is drawn from a study of blood T cell repertoires in COVID-19. Study context: T cells, B-cell-depleted T cells, or PBMCs provided the cDNA or gDNA that served as material.

As handled by the study authors: Amplified reference gene primers provided the basis for estimating nucleated cell counts. TCRdb keeps only in-frame clones here, not all; method: immunoSEQ multiplex PCR. That table is the source of V, J and clone size, and D and trimming were worked out from the DNA. Among approximately 350,000 clones listed, approximately 82% were seen once. The source of this sequence is a man under 40 with active or convalescent COVID-19. V and J are TRBV12-5 and TRBJ2-1; 8 bases agree with TRBD2. The sample was peripheral blood. The CDR3 DNA is TGTGCTAGTGGTTTGCCCGGACTAGCCGTCGATGAGCAGTTCTTC. Protein sequence: CASGLPGLAVDEQFF.